These 18 T cell receptor beta chains share one sample of origin, sequenced in a study of T cell clonality in common variable immunodeficiency (dated by TCRdb to about 2015). On the study overall, not on this receptor specifically: Fewer deletions and N-nucleotide insertions were reportedly observed in CVID TCRbeta sequences, and highly modified clones with 13 or more V deletions were reportedly absent from CVID TCRbeta sequences.

The protocol used for the library was the immunoSEQ multiplex PCR assay. TCRdb mirrors the immuneACCESS table, restricted to in-frame sequences. Some clones are absent from its copies; in checked studies, under half trace to an unresolved V gene, and the reason for the others is unknown. The table notes around 30,000 clones here, none of them singletons. The ten largest make up under 30% of the sample. Their antigen targets remain unknown. Sequenced input: peripheral blood mononuclear cells. The receptors come from a human donor with common variable immunodeficiency.

The sample holds many counts of this clone. One end of the junction is discordant with germline, which a read error may explain. The CDR3 bases that were read are TGCGCCAGCAGCCAAGATCCCTGGGCAGGGGGCTCCACAGATACG. It translates to CASSQDPWAGGSTDT. The whole CDR3 reads CASSQDPWAGGSTDTQYF. This chain uses TRBV4-2 with TRBJ2-3; TRBD1 matches 8 bases. The sequenced fragment ends 3 residues before the CDR3 boundary, so the rest is inferred from the germline J gene. Germline V gives CDR1 LGHNA, CDR2 YNFKEQ. The CDR3 is 18 residues long.

About this clone itself: The missing CDR3 end, 3 residues past where the read stops, is filled in from the germline J gene. This sequence joins TRBV6-1 and TRBJ2-5, with D perhaps matching TRBD1 (5 bases). V gave up 4 bases and J gave up 5 bases, with 17 bases separating them. This CDR3 spans 15 amino acids. The germline V gene encodes CDR1 MNHNS and CDR2 SASEGT. CDR3 bases read: TGTGCCAGCAGTGTGTGGCAGGGTGAGTTGGAGACC. Residues: CASSVWQGELET. The whole CDR3 sequence reads CASSVWQGELETQYF.

This clone was recorded at least ten times. From the germline J gene comes the end of the CDR3, since the read stops 3 residues before it. The chain links TRBV18 to TRBJ2-1; tentatively, D is TRBD2 (6 bases). The V end was cut by 3 bases, the J end by 8 bases, with 23 bases between. Germline CDR1 KGHSH, CDR2 LQKENI. CDR3 size: 17 residues. The CDR3: CASSPQLVSGRGHEQFF. CDR3 DNA, as far as it was read: TGTGCCAGCTCACCCCAGTTAGTAAGCGGGCGGGGCCATGAG.

This clone was counted at least ten times. The read comes to an end 3 residues before the CDR3 does, leaving the germline J gene to fill in the end. V gene TRBV10-3 combines with J gene TRBJ1-1; 12 bases map to TRBD1. CDR3 length equals 14 residues. In germline, CDR1 is ENHRY, CDR2 SYGVKD. CDR3 bases read: TGTGCCATCAGTTCGGGACAGGGGGCGACGGGA. Its protein is CAISSGQGATG. The full CDR3 protein is CAISSGQGATGAFF.

This clone was recorded many times. The DNA ends 3 residues before the CDR3 does, and the rest of the CDR3 is filled in from the germline J gene. The V call is TRBV11-3, the J call TRBJ2-2; no clear D. CDR1 SGHNT and CDR2 YENEEA come from the germline V gene. The length of the CDR3 is 13 residues. The V end lost 5 bases, the J end lost 4 bases, and 8 bases lay between the germline ends. Incomplete CDR3 DNA: TGTGCCAGCAGCCCGGTCCCCACCGGGGAG. It is translated as CASSPVPTGE. The whole CDR3 protein reads CASSPVPTGELFF.

This clone was observed many times. The DNA ends 3 residues before the CDR3 does, and the rest of the CDR3 is filled in from the germline J gene. This rearrangement joins TRBV7-3 to TRBJ1-1; D call uncertain. The germline V gene encodes CDR1 SGHTA and CDR2 FQGTGA. V lost 2 bases and J 1 base, leaving 14 bases between the germline ends. The CDR3 loop spans 16 amino acids. The CDR3 DNA, read in part, is TGTGCCAGCAGCTTATCGGTCGTTACGGGGAACACTGAA. Translated: CASSLSVVTGNTE. The CDR3 in full is CASSLSVVTGNTEAFF.

This clone was found many times. The CDR3 DNA, read in part, is TGTGCCTGGAGTAAGGGGCGAATCCTGACTAGCGGGAGAAGCCCTGGAGACGAG. It codes for CAWSKGRILTSGRSPGDE. The entire CDR3 reads CAWSKGRILTSGRSPGDEQYF. The chain recombines TRBV30 with TRBJ2-7; 12 bases map to TRBD2. The CDR3 end lies 3 residues beyond the end of the read and is filled in from the germline J gene. The germline V gene has CDR1 GTSNPN and CDR2 SVGIG (reference sequence). The CDR3 totals 21 residues. The junction had 25 bases not matched to a gene; V was cut back by 2 bases and J by 5 bases.

This clone was counted at least ten times. The read comes to an end 3 residues before the CDR3 does, leaving the germline J gene to fill in the end. The chain couples TRBV7-2 to TRBJ1-3; maybe TRBD1 (6 bases). The CDR3 is 15 amino acids. Germline CDR1 reads SGHTA; CDR2 reads FQGNSA. Trimming took 5 bases from V and 2 from J, leaving 13 bases between them. CDR3 amino acids: CASSPQGSTGNTIYF. The DNA read from the CDR3 is TGTGCCAGCAGCCCCCAGGGGTCGACTGGAAACACC.

Ten or more counts support this clone. From the germline J gene comes the end of the CDR3, since the read stops 3 residues before it. This chain links TRBV7-8 with TRBJ2-2; the match to TRBD1 covers 7 bases. Per germline, CDR1 SGHVS and CDR2 FQNEAQ. J was trimmed by 7 bases and V by 5 bases; bases with no gene match: 10. The CDR3 extends over 15 amino acids. CDR3 bases read: TGTGCCAGCAGCCCCCGGACAGGTGCGATCGGGGAG. As protein: CASSPRTGAIGE. The CDR3, in full, reads CASSPRTGAIGELFF.

At least ten counts were recorded for this clone. The read ends 3 residues early relative to the CDR3; the germline J gene fills the gap. The V call is TRBV30, the J call TRBJ2-7; 10 bases align to TRBD1. The ends lost 4 bases at V and 5 bases at J; junction bases unmatched: 11. Germline V gene data show CDR1 as GTSNPN and CDR2 as SVGIG (reference sequence). The CDR3 spans 15 residues. Incomplete CDR3 DNA: TGTGCCTGGAATTCCGACAGGACAGGGGGGGACGAG. It yields the protein CAWNSDRTGGDE. The full-length CDR3 reads as CAWNSDRTGGDEQYF. Full variable domain (rest looked up from reference TRBV30 and TRBJ2-7): SQTIHQWPATLVQPVGSPLSLECTVEGTSNPNLYWYRQAAGRGLQLLFYSVGIGQISSEVPQNLSASRPQDRQFILSSKKLLLSDSGFYLCAWNSDRTGGDEQYFGPGTRLTVT.

This clone was counted between two and nine times. Read sequence stops 3 residues before the CDR3 end, and the germline J gene provides the missing end. This chain links TRBV6-1 with TRBJ1-5; the D is unclear. CDR1 MNHNS and CDR2 SASEGT come from the germline V gene. The CDR3 covers 14 residues. The V and J ends lost 2 bases and 1 base respectively, with 6 bases between them. CDR3 sequence reads: CASSEIGSNQPQHF. Incomplete CDR3 DNA: TGTGCCAGCAGTGAAATCGGGAGCAATCAGCCC.

The table lists this clone with many counts. The CDR3 end lies 3 residues beyond the end of the read and is filled in from the germline J gene. V is TRBV29-1 and J is TRBJ1-2; the D gene is possibly TRBD1 (5 bases). The CDR3 consists of 13 residues. V was trimmed by 1 base and J by 4 bases, leaving 10 bases between them. The V gene's germline CDR1 is SQVTM and CDR2 ANQGSEA. CDR3 bases read: TGCAGCGTTGAAGGGGGCTATAGCTATGGC. This translates into CSVEGGYSYG. From start to end, the CDR3 is CSVEGGYSYGYTF.

This clone came up a few times. The sequenced part of the CDR3 DNA is TGTGCCAGTAGTATCTTCGGACACGTACAAGAGACC. Its protein product is CASSIFGHVQET. The CDR3 in full is CASSIFGHVQETQYF. V usage is TRBV19 and J usage is TRBJ2-5, with D possibly matching TRBD1 (5 bases). The read ends 3 residues before the CDR3 terminus; that terminus is restored from the germline J gene. Deletions cut 3 bases from V and 2 bases from J, with 13 bases between. The CDR3 length is 15 residues. Looked up from germline, CDR1 is LNHDA and CDR2 is SQIVND (reference sequence).

This clone was seen ten or more times. The sequenced fragment ends 3 residues before the CDR3 boundary, so the rest is inferred from the germline J gene. The V gene is TRBV6-2 or TRBV6-3, the J gene TRBJ2-3; D is perhaps TRBD1 (6 bases). V gave up 7 bases and J gave up 4 bases, with 15 bases separating them. The CDR3 has 14 amino acids. From germline, CDR1 is MNHEY and CDR2 SVGEGT. The sequenced CDR3 bases are TGTGCCAGCAAAGGAGGCAGGGGCGCAGATACG. This sequence encodes CASKGGRGADT. The whole CDR3 sequence is CASKGGRGADTQYF.

As regards this clone: The read terminates 3 residues before the CDR3 end, so the remaining end is supplied by the germline J gene. The V and J genes are TRBV5-6 and TRBJ2-7, with D possibly TRBD2 on 6 matching bases. This CDR3 region has 14 residues. V was clipped by 1 base and J by 3 bases, with 11 bases between them. In germline, CDR1 is SGHDT, CDR2 YYEEEE. CDR3 bases read: TGTGCCAGCAGCTTGTGGGGGGATCACTACGAG. Translated: CASSLWGDHYE. The whole CDR3 protein reads CASSLWGDHYEQYF.

The table lists this clone with a few counts. The read ends 3 residues early relative to the CDR3; the germline J gene fills the gap. The V call is TRBV18, the J call TRBJ2-3, with TRBD2 as a possible D gene (6 bases). Trimming removed 4 bases at V and 6 bases at J, with 14 bases between. CDR1 and CDR2 from the germline V gene are KGHSH and LQKENI. This CDR3 region has 14 residues. The covered CDR3 bases are TGTGCCAGCTCACTAGGAGGGGTCGTGGATACG. Residues: CASSLGGVVDT. The whole CDR3 sequence reads CASSLGGVVDTQYF.

Many counts were recorded for this clone. The CDR3 end is not reached by the read, which stops 3 residues before it; the germline J gene fills it in. The chain combines TRBV18 with TRBJ2-3; the match to TRBD2 covers 11 bases. V dropped 4 bases and J dropped 0; count of bases not matched to a gene: 3. The CDR3 has 16 amino acids. Germline V lookup: CDR1 KGHSH, CDR2 LQKENI. CDR3 loop: CASSLRTSGSTDTQYF. The covered CDR3 bases are TGTGCCAGCTCACTTAGGACTAGCGGGAGCACAGATACG.

This clone was recorded a few times. Coverage ceases 3 residues before the CDR3 finishes, and the germline J gene fills in the end. V and J are TRBV2 and TRBJ2-1; 8 bases line up with TRBD2. Germline V gene data show CDR1 as SNHLY and CDR2 as FYNNEI. The junction had 14 bases not matched to a gene; V was cut back by 7 bases and J by 9 bases. The CDR3 runs 15 residues. The CDR3 is CASKSRSAGAPEQFF. The CDR3 DNA, read in part, is TGTGCCAGCAAGTCCCGGTCAGCGGGAGCACCTGAG.